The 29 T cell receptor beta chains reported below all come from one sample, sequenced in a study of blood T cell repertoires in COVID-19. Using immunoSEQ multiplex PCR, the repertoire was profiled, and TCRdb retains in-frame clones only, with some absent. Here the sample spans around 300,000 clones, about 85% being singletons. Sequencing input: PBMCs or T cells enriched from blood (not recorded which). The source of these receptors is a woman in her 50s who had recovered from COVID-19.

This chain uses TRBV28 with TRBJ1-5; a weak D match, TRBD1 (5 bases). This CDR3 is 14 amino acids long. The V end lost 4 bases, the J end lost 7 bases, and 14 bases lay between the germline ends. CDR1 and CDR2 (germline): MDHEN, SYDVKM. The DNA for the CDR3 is TGTGCCAGCAGTTACGAAAGGGGTCGCCAGCCCCAGCATTTT. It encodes CASSYERGRQPQHF.

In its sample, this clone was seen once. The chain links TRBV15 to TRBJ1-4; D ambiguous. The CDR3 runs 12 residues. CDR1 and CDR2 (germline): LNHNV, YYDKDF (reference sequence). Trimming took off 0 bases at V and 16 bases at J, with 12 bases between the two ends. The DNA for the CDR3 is TGTGCCACCAGCAGAGATACGAGGGAGCCGTTTTTT. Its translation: CATSRDTREPFF.

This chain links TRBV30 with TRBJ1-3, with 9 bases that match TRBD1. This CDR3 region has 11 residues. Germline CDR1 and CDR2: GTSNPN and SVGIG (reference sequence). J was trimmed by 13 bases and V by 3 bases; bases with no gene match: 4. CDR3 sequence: CAWREGTGIYF. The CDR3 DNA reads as TGTGCCTGGAGGGAGGGGACAGGGATATATTTT.

CDR3 bases: TGTGCCAGCTCACGCGTAGACACCCCGAGGGCCGGGGAGCTGTTTTTT. It specifies CASSRVDTPRAGELFF. This sequence joins TRBV18 and TRBJ2-2; a possible D gene is TRBD2 (5 bases). The CDR3 length is 16 residues. The germline CDR1 and CDR2 sequences are KGHSH and LQKENI. Trimming stripped 4 bases from V and 6 bases from J, with 18 bases between. The full variable domain, with the rest looked up from reference TRBV18 and TRBJ2-2, is NAGVMQNPRHLVRRRGQEARLRCSPMKGHSHVYWYRQLPEEGLKFMVYLQKENIIDESGMPKERFSAEFPKEGPSILRIQQVVRGDSAAYFCASSRVDTPRAGELFFGEGSRLTVL.

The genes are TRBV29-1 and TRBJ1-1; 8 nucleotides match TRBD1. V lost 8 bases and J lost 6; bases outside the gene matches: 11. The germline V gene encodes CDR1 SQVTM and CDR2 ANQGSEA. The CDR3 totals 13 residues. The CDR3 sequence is CSSSADRDAEAFF. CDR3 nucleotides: TGCAGCTCCTCCGCGGACAGGGATGCTGAAGCTTTCTTT.

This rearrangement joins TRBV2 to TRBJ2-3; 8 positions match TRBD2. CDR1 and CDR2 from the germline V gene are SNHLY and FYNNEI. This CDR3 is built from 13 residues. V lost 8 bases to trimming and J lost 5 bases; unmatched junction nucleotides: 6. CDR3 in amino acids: CASVIGRGDTQYF. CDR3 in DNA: TGTGCCAGCGTCATCGGGAGGGGAGATACGCAGTATTTT.

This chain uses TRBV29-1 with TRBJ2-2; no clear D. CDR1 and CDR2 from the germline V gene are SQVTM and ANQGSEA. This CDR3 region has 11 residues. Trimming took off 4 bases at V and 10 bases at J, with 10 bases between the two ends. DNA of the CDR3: TGCAGCGTTGTCCTGCGAGAGGAGCTGTTTTTT. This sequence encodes CSVVLREELFF.

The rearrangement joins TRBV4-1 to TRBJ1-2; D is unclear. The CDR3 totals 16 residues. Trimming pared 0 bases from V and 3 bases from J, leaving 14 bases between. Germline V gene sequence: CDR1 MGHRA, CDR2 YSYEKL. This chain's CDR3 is CASSQDRGQNYYGYTF. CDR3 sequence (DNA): TGCGCCAGCAGCCAAGATCGCGGCCAGAACTACTATGGCTACACCTTC.

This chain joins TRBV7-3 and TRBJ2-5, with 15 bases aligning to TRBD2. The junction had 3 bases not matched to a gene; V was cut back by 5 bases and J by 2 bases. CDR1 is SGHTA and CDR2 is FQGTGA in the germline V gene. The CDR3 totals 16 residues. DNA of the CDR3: TGTGCCAGCAGCAGGACTAGCGGGGGGGTTCAAGAGACCCAGTACTTC. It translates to CASSRTSGGVQETQYF.

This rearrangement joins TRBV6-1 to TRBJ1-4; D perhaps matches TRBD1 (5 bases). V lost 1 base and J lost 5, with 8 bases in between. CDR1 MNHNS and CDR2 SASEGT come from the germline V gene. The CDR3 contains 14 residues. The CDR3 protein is CASSEGSGNEKLFF. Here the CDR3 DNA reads TGTGCCAGCAGTGAAGGGTCAGGGAATGAAAAACTGTTTTTT.

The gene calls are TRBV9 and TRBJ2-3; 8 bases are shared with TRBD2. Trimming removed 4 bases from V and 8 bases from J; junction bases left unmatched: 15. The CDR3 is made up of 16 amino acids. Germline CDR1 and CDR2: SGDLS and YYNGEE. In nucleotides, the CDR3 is TGTGCCAGCAGCCCTAGCCCGGGACTAGGGGCGGGTACGCAGTATTTT. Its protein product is CASSPSPGLGAGTQYF.

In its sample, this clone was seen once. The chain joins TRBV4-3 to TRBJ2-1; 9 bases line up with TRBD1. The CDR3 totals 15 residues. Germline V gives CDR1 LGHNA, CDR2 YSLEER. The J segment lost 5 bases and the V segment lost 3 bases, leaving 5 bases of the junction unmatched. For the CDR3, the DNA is TGCGCCAGCAGCCAGGGGACAGGGCTAGACAATGAGCAGTTCTTC. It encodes CASSQGTGLDNEQFF.

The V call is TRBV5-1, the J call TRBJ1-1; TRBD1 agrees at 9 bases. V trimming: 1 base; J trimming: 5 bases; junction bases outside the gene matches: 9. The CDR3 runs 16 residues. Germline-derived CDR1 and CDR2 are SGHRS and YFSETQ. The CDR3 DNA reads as TGCGCCAGCAGCTTGTCCATGGGACAGGGAGGGACTGAAGCTTTCTTT. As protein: CASSLSMGQGGTEAFF.

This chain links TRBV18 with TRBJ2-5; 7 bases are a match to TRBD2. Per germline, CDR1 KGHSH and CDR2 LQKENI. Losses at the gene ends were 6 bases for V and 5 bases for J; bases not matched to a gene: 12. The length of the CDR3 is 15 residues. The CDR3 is CASSPSGTSTETQYF. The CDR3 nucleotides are TGTGCCAGCTCTCCGAGCGGGACCTCTACGGAGACCCAGTACTTC.

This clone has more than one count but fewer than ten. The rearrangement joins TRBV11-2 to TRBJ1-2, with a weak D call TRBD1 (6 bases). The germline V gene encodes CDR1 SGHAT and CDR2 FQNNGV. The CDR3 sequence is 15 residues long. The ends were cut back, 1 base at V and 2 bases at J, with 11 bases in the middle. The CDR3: CASSLVRGWNYGYTF. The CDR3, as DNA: TGTGCCAGCAGCTTAGTCAGGGGATGGAACTATGGCTACACCTTC.

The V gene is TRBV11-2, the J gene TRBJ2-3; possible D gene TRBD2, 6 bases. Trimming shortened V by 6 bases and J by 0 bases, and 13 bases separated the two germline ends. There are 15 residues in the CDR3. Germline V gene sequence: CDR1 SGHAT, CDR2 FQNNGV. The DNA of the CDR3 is TGTGCCAGCAGACATAGCGGACTTAGCACAGATACGCAGTATTTT. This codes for CASRHSGLSTDTQYF.

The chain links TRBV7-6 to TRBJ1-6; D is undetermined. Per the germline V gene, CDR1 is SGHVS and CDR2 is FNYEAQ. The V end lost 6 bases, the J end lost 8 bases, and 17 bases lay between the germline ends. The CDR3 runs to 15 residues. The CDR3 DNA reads TGTGCCAGCAGTCCCCGGGGAAGGGCCGATTCACCCCTCCACTTT. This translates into CASSPRGRADSPLHF.

This CDR3 reads CASSYEDNEQFF. In DNA form, the CDR3 reads TGTGCCAGCAGTTACGAGGACAATGAGCAGTTCTTC. The V and J genes are TRBV6-5 and TRBJ2-1; the D is unclear. Trimming removed 2 bases at V and 5 bases at J, with 4 bases between. This CDR3 has 12 amino acids. Germline V CDR1 and CDR2: MNHEY, SVGAGI.

The DNA of the CDR3 is TGTGCCAGCAGTCCCGGACAGATGAACACTGAAGCTTTCTTT. Protein: CASSPGQMNTEAFF. The chain recombines TRBV6-5 with TRBJ1-1; tentative D call: TRBD1 (6 bases). The CDR3 is 14 residues long. Trimming stripped 5 bases from V and 0 bases from J, with 10 bases between. Germline V gene data show CDR1 as MNHEY and CDR2 as SVGAGI.

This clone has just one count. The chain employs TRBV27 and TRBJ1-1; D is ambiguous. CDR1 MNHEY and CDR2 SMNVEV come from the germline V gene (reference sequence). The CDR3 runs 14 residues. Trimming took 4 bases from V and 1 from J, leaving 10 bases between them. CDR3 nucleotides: TGTGCCAGCAGTTGGCGGATGACGAACACTGAAGCTTTCTTT. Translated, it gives CASSWRMTNTEAFF.

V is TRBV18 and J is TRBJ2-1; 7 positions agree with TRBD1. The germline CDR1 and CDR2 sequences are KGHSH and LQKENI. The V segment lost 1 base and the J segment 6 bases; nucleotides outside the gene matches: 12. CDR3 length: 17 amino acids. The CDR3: CASSPLEGSQGLNEQFF. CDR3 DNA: TGTGCCAGCTCACCACTCGAGGGTTCACAGGGGCTCAATGAGCAGTTCTTC.

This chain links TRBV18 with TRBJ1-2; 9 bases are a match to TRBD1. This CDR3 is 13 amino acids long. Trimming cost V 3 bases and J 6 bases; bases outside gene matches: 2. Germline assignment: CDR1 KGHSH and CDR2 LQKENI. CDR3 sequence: CASSPGTGNGYTF. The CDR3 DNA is TGTGCCAGCTCACCGGGGACAGGGAATGGCTACACCTTC.

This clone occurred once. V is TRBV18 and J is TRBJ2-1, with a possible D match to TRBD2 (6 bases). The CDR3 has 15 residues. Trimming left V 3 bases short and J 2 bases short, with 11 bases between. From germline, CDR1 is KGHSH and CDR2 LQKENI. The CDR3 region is CASSPGRGTYNEQFF. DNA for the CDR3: TGTGCCAGCTCACCGGGACGGGGGACCTACAATGAGCAGTTCTTC.

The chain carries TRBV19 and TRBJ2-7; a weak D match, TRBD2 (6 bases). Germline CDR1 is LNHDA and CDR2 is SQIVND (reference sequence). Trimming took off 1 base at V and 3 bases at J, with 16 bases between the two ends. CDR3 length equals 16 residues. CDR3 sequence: CASSIAEGTGHYEQYF. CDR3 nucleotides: TGTGCCAGTAGTATAGCGGAGGGCACAGGACACTACGAGCAGTACTTC.

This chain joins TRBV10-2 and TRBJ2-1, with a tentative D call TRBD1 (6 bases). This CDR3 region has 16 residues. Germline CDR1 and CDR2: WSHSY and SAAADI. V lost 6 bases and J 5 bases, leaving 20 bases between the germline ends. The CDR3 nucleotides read TGCGCCAGCAGGGGGGCGAGCATGGAAGGGGACAATGAGCAGTTCTTC. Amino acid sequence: CASRGASMEGDNEQFF.

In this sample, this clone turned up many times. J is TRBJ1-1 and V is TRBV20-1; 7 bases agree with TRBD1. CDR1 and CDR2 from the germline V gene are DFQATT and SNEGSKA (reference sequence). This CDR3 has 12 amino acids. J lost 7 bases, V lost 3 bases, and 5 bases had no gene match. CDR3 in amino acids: CSASPTGVEAFF. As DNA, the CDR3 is TGCAGTGCTAGTCCTACAGGGGTTGAAGCTTTCTTT.

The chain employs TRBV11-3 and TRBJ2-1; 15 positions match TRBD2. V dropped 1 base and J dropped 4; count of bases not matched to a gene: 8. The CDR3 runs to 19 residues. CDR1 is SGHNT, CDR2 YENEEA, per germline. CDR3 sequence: CASSLGWTSGRASYNEQFF. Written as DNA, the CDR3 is TGTGCCAGCAGCTTAGGCTGGACTAGCGGGAGGGCTTCTTACAATGAGCAGTTCTTC.

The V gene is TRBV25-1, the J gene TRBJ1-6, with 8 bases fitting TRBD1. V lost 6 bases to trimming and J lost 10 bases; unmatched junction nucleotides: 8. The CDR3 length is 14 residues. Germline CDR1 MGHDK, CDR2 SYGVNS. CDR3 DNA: TGTGCCAGCAGCAGGACAGGGAAAAGATCACCCCTCCACTTT. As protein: CASSRTGKRSPLHF.

The CDR3 sequence is CASSPTGAFGYTF. In nucleotides, the CDR3 is TGTGCCAGCTCACCTACAGGGGCTTTCGGCTACACCTTC. The chain recombines TRBV18 with TRBJ1-2; 7 bases agree with TRBD1. The CDR3 is made up of 13 amino acids. With V trimmed by 3 bases and J by 8 bases, 6 bases remained unmatched. CDR1 KGHSH and CDR2 LQKENI come from the germline V gene.